The 13 T cell receptor beta chains presented below share a single source sample, sequenced in a study of beta chain features in type 1 diabetes. Regarding the study as a whole: All four CD4+ subsets of Type 1 diabetes patients contained TCRB CDR3s that were moderately but significantly shorter.

The investigators reverse transcribed all of the isolated RNA, so they sequenced expressed TCRB transcripts. Sequenced by immunoSEQ multiplex PCR; TCRdb stores in-frame clones only, minus some. The sample shows some 240,000 clones, approximately 16% of them seen only once. No antigen has been identified for these receptors. Input material: naive CD4+ T cells from blood. These receptors came from a man between 25 and 39 years old with type 1 diabetes.

The gene calls are TRBV27 and TRBJ2-3; 7 bases map to TRBD1. This CDR3 has 17 residues. The junction had 16 bases not matched to a gene; V was cut back by 6 bases and J by 4 bases. CDR1 and CDR2 (germline): MNHEY, SMNVEV (reference sequence). The CDR3 nucleotides read TGTGCCAGCAGGGAGGTCGGACAGGAGCTCAGCGCAGATACGCAGTATTTT. As protein: CASREVGQELSADTQYF.

This clone was recorded a few times. The rearrangement joins TRBV29-1 to TRBJ2-7; TRBD2 might be the D (6 bases). CDR1 SQVTM and CDR2 ANQGSEA come from the germline V gene. CDR3 length equals 14 residues. V lost 4 bases and J lost 2, with 15 bases in between. The CDR3 nucleotides read TGCAGCGTTGCGAGGAGGGACGGAGCCTACGAGCAGTACTTC. Amino acids: CSVARRDGAYEQYF.

The V call is TRBV28, the J call TRBJ2-5; perhaps TRBD1 as D (5 bases). Germline CDR1 and CDR2: MDHEN and SYDVKM. The CDR3 is 14 amino acids. V shed 7 bases and J shed 0 bases, with 12 bases lying between them. Here the CDR3 DNA reads TGTGCCAGCATCAGGGCCGGCAACCAAGAGACCCAGTACTTC. This encodes CASIRAGNQETQYF.

The gene calls are TRBV6-5 and TRBJ2-3; D not resolved. CDR1 is MNHEY and CDR2 is SVGAGI in the germline V gene. The germline V and J ends were trimmed by 0 bases and 6 bases, with 13 bases remaining between them. CDR3 length equals 15 residues. CDR3: CASSYSAPLGDTQYF. The CDR3 coding sequence is TGTGCCAGCAGTTACTCCGCCCCTCTTGGGGATACGCAGTATTTT.

This clone was found a few times. The CDR3 spells CASSLSIAGPSYNEQFF. The DNA of the CDR3 is TGCGCCAGCAGCTTATCAATAGCGGGACCCTCCTACAATGAGCAGTTCTTC. The V and J genes are TRBV5-1 and TRBJ2-1, with 8 bases matching TRBD2. V trimming: 2 bases; J trimming: 0 bases; junction bases outside the gene matches: 7. This CDR3 is built from 17 residues. Germline CDR1 SGHRS, CDR2 YFSETQ.

The chain has TRBV7-9 and TRBJ1-2; no firm D call. Germline V CDR1 and CDR2: SEHNR, FQNEAQ (reference sequence). The CDR3 is made up of 12 amino acids. Trimming shortened V by 5 bases and J by 2 bases, and 6 bases separated the two germline ends. CDR3 loop: CASSRVNYGYTF. DNA of the CDR3: TGTGCCAGCAGCCGCGTCAACTATGGCTACACCTTC.

A word on this clone: The sample contains more than one DNA sequence encoding this CDR3. The genes are TRBV29-1 and TRBJ2-5, with TRBD1 matching over 8 bases. The trim removed 3 bases at V and 2 bases at J, leaving 2 bases unmatched. The CDR3 is made up of 13 amino acids. CDR1 and CDR2 (germline): SQVTM, ANQGSEA. The CDR3 reads CSVDRGLQETQYF. DNA for the CDR3: TGCAGCGTTGACAGGGGGCTACAAGAGACCCAGTACTTC.

This clone was detected only a few times. V and J are TRBV29-1 and TRBJ1-1, with TRBD1 matching 9 bases. Germline assignment: CDR1 SQVTM and CDR2 ANQGSEA. V shed 4 bases and J 1 base; nucleotides not matched to a gene: 4. This CDR3 is built from 14 residues. The CDR3 coding sequence is TGCAGCGTTGGACCGGGACAGGGGAACACTGAAGCTTTCTTT. Its translation: CSVGPGQGNTEAFF.

This clone was counted between two and nine times. The rearrangement uses TRBV29-1 and TRBJ2-5; the D is unclear. V dropped 3 bases and J dropped 5 bases, with 10 bases sitting between them. Germline CDR1 and CDR2: SQVTM and ANQGSEA. The length of the CDR3 is 12 residues. CDR3 DNA sequence: TGCAGCGTTGATCAGGCGTCGGAGACCCAGTACTTC. Translation: CSVDQASETQYF.

The chain uses TRBV5-1 and TRBJ2-1, with TRBD2 matching 10 bases. V shed 6 bases, J shed 8 bases, and the junction held 17 bases outside the gene matches. Germline V CDR1 and CDR2: SGHRS, YFSETQ. The CDR3 spans 17 residues. The CDR3 nucleotides are TGCGCCAGCAAAGTGGGGTCTAGCGGGAGTCTAGGAGATGAGCAGTTCTTC. Protein: CASKVGSSGSLGDEQFF.

The CDR3 spells CASSFHQNGNTEAFF. The CDR3 DNA follows: TGTGCCAGCAGCTTCCATCAAAACGGGAACACTGAAGCTTTCTTT. The chain links TRBV7-2 to TRBJ1-1, with no clear D. Looked up from germline, CDR1 is SGHTA and CDR2 is FQGNSA. CDR3 size: 15 residues. V shed 3 bases and J shed 1 base, with 12 bases lying between them.

In this sample, this clone turned up a few times. V usage is TRBV13 and J usage is TRBJ2-3; 9 bases are a match to TRBD2. The germline V gene encodes CDR1 PRHDT and CDR2 FYEKMQ (reference sequence). The CDR3 has 16 amino acids. The ends lost 4 bases at V and 2 bases at J; junction bases unmatched: 7. The CDR3, as DNA: TGTGCCAGCAGCTCCGTCCTAGCGGGGAACACAGATACGCAGTATTTT. The encoded protein is CASSSVLAGNTDTQYF. The full variable domain, with the rest looked up from reference TRBV13 and TRBJ2-3, is AAGVIQSPRHLIKEKRETATLKCYPIPRHDTVYWYQQGPGQDPQFLISFYEKMQSDKGSIPDRFSAQQFSDYHSELNMSSLELGDSALYFCASSSVLAGNTDTQYFGPGTRLTVL.

There are a few counts of this clone. The CDR3 sequence: CASSLLDRENHEQFF. CDR3 coding DNA: TGTGCCAGCAGCTTGTTGGACAGGGAAAATCATGAGCAGTTCTTC. The rearrangement joins TRBV5-6 to TRBJ2-1; 8 positions agree with TRBD1. Germline assignment: CDR1 SGHDT and CDR2 YYEEEE. Trimming at V came to 1 base and at J to 8 bases, leaving 8 bases not matched to a gene. The CDR3 loop spans 15 amino acids.